Below, one T cell receptor beta chain is given with its context. The sample is drawn from a study of cytomegalovirus exposure and HLA in healthy donors. The study ran its PCR with 60 Vbeta and 13 Jbeta primers. Generated by immunoSEQ multiplex PCR, the TCRdb table keeps only in-frame clones and is missing some. The table lists 150,000 to 200,000 clones, approximately 83% of them singletons. Trimming cost V 8 bases and J 3 bases; bases outside gene matches: 6. Germline V lookup: CDR1 ENHRY, CDR2 SYGVKD. The CDR3 extends over 13 amino acids. This chain connects TRBV10-3 to TRBJ2-5; 7 nucleotides match TRBD1. The sequence was collected from a man between 18 and 35 years old in good health and CMV-seropositive. The source material was PBMCs. The CDR3 coding sequence is TGTGCCATCGGGGACAGCCGAAAAGAGACCCAGTACTTC. Amino acids: CAIGDSRKETQYF.